This T cell receptor (beta chain) emerged from a study of regulatory T cells in long-lasting Graves disease. Study-wide points: Gene preferences differed: TRBV28, TRBJ1-2, TRBJ2-5 in persistent cases. Rather than thyroid tissue, only peripheral blood underwent study.

Construction of TCR beta libraries relied on iRepertoire HTBI primers and on Arm-PCR targeting CDR3 regions. TCRdb analysed the multiplex PCR reads with MiXCR anew, one entry per CDR3 protein. The sample shows some 350,000 distinct CDR3 sequences, around 15% of them seen only once. As concerns this clonotype: Its antigen remains unidentified.

Germline loops: CDR1 GTSNPN, CDR2 SVGIG (reference sequence). The CDR3 runs 16 residues. V was shortened by 2 bases and J by 9 bases, with 20 bases between the two germline ends. Time point described: newly diagnosed GD, antithyroid drugs for less than 3 months. The TCR library was made from RNA extracted from PBMCs. Tubes containing EDTA received about 10 milliliters of drawn peripheral blood. These data also formed part of another study, on T cells in Graves' hyperthyroidism and ophthalmopathy. That study adds: An initial round of RT-PCR targeting the TCR CDR3 relied on the HTBI primer set.

The origin of this receptor is a woman aged 18-30 years with Graves disease. The material sequenced was peripheral blood mononuclear cells (PBMCs), taken at new diagnosis, from a patient treated with antithyroid drugs. The chain uses TRBV30 and TRBJ1-6; D unresolved. The CDR3 here is CAWSPPGSIWISPLHF. In DNA, the CDR3 is TGTGCCTGGAGTCCACCGGGGTCAATCTGGATTTCACCCCTCCACTTT.